The clone carrying this TCR beta chain has a handful of counts. Its cognate antigen is unknown. The data originate from a study of T cells in Graves' hyperthyroidism and ophthalmopathy. Study conclusions and caveats: Most expanded thyroid clonotypes above 0.001 recurred in blood. The model predicted ophthalmopathy a median roughly six months before onset.

The CDR3 is 14 residues long. Germline CDR1 reads SGDLS; CDR2 reads YYNGEE. With 3 bases clipped from V and 5 bases from J, the junction kept 6 bases outside the gene matches. Amplification of TCR beta CDR3 regions used RNA as the template. HTBI primers were employed in a first-round RT-PCR of the TCR CDR3. TCRdb reprocessed the multiplex PCR reads via MiXCR and lists one record per CDR3 protein. The sample holds 400,000 to 500,000 distinct CDR3 sequences, roughly 15% seen once. Hyperthyroidism in the patients, aged 18 to 65, was newly diagnosed and under 2 months in duration. Orbital computed tomography, thyroid ultrasound, serum thyroxine and TRAb, and clinical symptoms together informed the diagnoses.

The rearrangement joins TRBV9 to TRBJ1-1, with TRBD1 identical over 8 bases. Sequenced input: blood. The source of this sequence is a young woman with Graves' hyperthyroidism. The CDR3 here is CASSAHTGGTEAFF. The CDR3 nucleotides are TGTGCCAGCAGCGCTCATACAGGGGGAACTGAAGCTTTCTTT.